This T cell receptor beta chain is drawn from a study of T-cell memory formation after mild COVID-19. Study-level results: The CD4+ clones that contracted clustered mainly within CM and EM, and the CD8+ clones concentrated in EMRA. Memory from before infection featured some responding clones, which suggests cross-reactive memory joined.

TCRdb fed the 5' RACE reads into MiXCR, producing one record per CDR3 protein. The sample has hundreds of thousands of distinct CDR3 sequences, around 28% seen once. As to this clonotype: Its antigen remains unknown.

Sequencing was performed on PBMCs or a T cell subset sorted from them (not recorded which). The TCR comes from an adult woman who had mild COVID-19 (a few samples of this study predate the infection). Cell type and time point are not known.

CDR3 in amino acids: CASSPPHPGLVALEQYF. Here the CDR3 DNA reads TGTGCCAGCAGCCCCCCACACCCCGGACTAGTAGCACTCGAGCAGTACTTC. This chain uses TRBV12-3 or TRBV12-4 with TRBJ2-7; 7 bases line up with TRBD2. V lost 6 bases and J lost 6; bases outside the gene matches: 20. The CDR3 is 17 amino acids.